The 23 T cell receptor beta chains below all came from one sample that was sequenced in a study of blood T cell repertoires in COVID-19. Sequenced by immunoSEQ multiplex PCR; TCRdb stores in-frame clones only, minus some. Altogether approximately 77,000 clones are present, around 89% being singletons, with the ten largest covering approximately 6.8%. Sequenced material: peripheral blood. The receptors stem from a woman at least 80 years old with acute or convalescent COVID-19.

The rearrangement joins TRBV16 to TRBJ2-7, with TRBD1 matching over 9 bases. Looked up from germline, CDR1 is KGHSY and CDR2 is FQNENV. Germline trimming cut 3 bases from V and 4 bases from J; bases unmatched to any gene: 7. This CDR3 spans 15 amino acids. The CDR3 region is CASSHPGQGVYEQYF. In DNA, the CDR3 is TGTGCCAGCAGCCATCCGGGACAGGGAGTTTACGAGCAGTACTTC.

At least ten counts were recorded for this clone. The chain combines TRBV1 with TRBJ1-3; the table's D call, TRBD1, was not checked against the DNA. TRBV1 represents a pseudogene. The CDR3 totals 17 residues. The CDR3 sequence is CTSSFNRDRGPGNTIYF. The DNA of the CDR3 is TGCACCAGCAGCTTCAATAGGGACAGGGGTCCTGGAAACACCATATATTTT.

The rearrangement joins TRBV10-3 to TRBJ2-3; possibly TRBD2 for D (7 bases). The CDR3 is 14 amino acids. Trimming left V 3 bases short and J 3 bases short, with 10 bases between. Germline lookup yields CDR1 ENHRY and CDR2 SYGVKD. The DNA of the CDR3 is TGTGCCATCAGTGAAGGGGGGGGTACAGATACGCAGTATTTT. Amino acid sequence: CAISEGGGTDTQYF.

The chain couples TRBV18 to TRBJ2-5, with D perhaps matching TRBD2 (6 bases). The germline gives CDR1 KGHSH, CDR2 LQKENI. V gave up 6 bases and J gave up 1 base, with 12 bases separating them. This CDR3 spans 14 amino acids. Here the CDR3 reads CASSPRDFQETQYF. The CDR3 DNA is TGTGCCAGCTCGCCAAGGGACTTCCAAGAGACCCAGTACTTC. Combining the CDR3 with reference TRBV18 and TRBJ2-5 gives the whole variable domain NAGVMQNPRHLVRRRGQEARLRCSPMKGHSHVYWYRQLPEEGLKFMVYLQKENIIDESGMPKERFSAEFPKEGPSILRIQQVVRGDSAAYFCASSPRDFQETQYFGPGTRLLVL.

The CDR3 DNA reads TGCGCCAGCAGCCAAGATCGGCAGGCTCTCCACTCTGGGGCCAACGTCCTGACTTTC. This encodes CASSQDRQALHSGANVLTF. The chain uses TRBV4-1 and TRBJ2-6; no clear D. The CDR3 is 19 amino acids. V lost 0 bases, J lost 0 bases, and 15 bases lay in between. The germline V gene has CDR1 MGHRA and CDR2 YSYEKL.

The table lists this clone with a count of one. The chain carries TRBV10-3 and TRBJ1-6, with 8 bases that match TRBD1. Germline-derived CDR1 and CDR2 are ENHRY and SYGVKD. The CDR3 loop spans 14 amino acids. J was trimmed by 7 bases and V by 10 bases; bases with no gene match: 9. The CDR3 region is CATRTGQPNSPLHF. CDR3 in DNA: TGTGCCACCAGGACAGGGCAACCCAATTCACCCCTCCACTTT.

In its sample, this clone was seen a few times. The chain has TRBV18 and TRBJ2-1; perhaps TRBD2 as D (7 bases). Trimming removed 6 bases from V and 4 bases from J, with 19 bases in between. Looked up from germline, CDR1 is KGHSH and CDR2 is LQKENI. The CDR3 runs 16 residues. The CDR3, as DNA: TGTGCCAGCTCCCGAGGACTAGGGGGGAGGTACAATGAGCAGTTCTTC. Translated: CASSRGLGGRYNEQFF.

This sequence joins TRBV6-1 and TRBJ2-2; 13 bases are shared with TRBD2. Germline V CDR1 and CDR2: MNHNS, SASEGT. The CDR3 spans 19 residues. The junction had 10 bases not matched to a gene; V was cut back by 1 base and J by 5 bases. This chain's CDR3 is CASSEVLGLAGTGTGELFF. CDR3 nucleotides: TGTGCCAGCAGTGAAGTTTTGGGACTAGCGGGAACGGGGACCGGGGAGCTGTTTTTT.

The chain is built from TRBV2 and TRBJ1-3; D is possibly TRBD1 (6 bases). In germline, CDR1 is SNHLY, CDR2 FYNNEI. Trimming stripped 0 bases from V and 4 bases from J, with 10 bases between. This CDR3 has 15 residues. As DNA, the CDR3 is TGTGCCAGCAGTGAAGCTGCAGGGGAAGGAAACACCATATATTTT. Residues: CASSEAAGEGNTIYF. Using reference TRBV2 and TRBJ1-3 for the parts outside the CDR3, the full variable domain is EPEVTQTPSHQVTQMGQEVILRCVPISNHLYFYWYRQILGQKVEFLVSFYNNEISEKSEIFDDQFSVERPDGSNFTLKIRSTKLEDSAMYFCASSEAAGEGNTIYFGEGSWLTVV.

The J gene is TRBJ1-2, the V gene TRBV7-9; 7 bases match TRBD1. The V gene's germline CDR1 is SEHNR and CDR2 FQNEAQ (reference sequence). The CDR3 extends over 13 amino acids. V dropped 5 bases and J dropped 2; count of bases not matched to a gene: 2. In nucleotides, the CDR3 is TGTGCCAGCAGCAGGGACAGAAACTATGGCTACACCTTC. Its protein is CASSRDRNYGYTF.

The rearrangement joins TRBV6-1 to TRBJ1-2; 8 bases agree with TRBD1. The CDR3 is 16 amino acids. Germline CDR1 MNHNS, CDR2 SASEGT. The V and J ends lost 3 bases and 4 bases, in that order; junction bases with no gene match: 10. CDR3 amino acids: CASSDHRTGYSYGYTF. In DNA form, the CDR3 reads TGTGCCAGCAGTGACCATAGGACAGGGTACTCCTATGGCTACACCTTC.

The chain combines TRBV27 with TRBJ1-5; perhaps TRBD1 as D (5 bases). Germline V gene lookup returns CDR1 MNHEY and CDR2 SMNVEV (reference sequence). V lost 8 bases and J lost 2, with 13 bases in between. CDR3 length: 14 amino acids. The CDR3 spells CASQRRGGNQPQHF. CDR3 sequence (DNA): TGTGCCAGCCAAAGGAGGGGTGGCAATCAGCCCCAGCATTTT.

This clone was seen just once. The chain joins TRBV18 to TRBJ2-7, with 13 nucleotides matching TRBD2. The V segment lost 4 bases and the J segment 0 bases; nucleotides outside the gene matches: 0. The CDR3 extends over 15 amino acids. CDR1 is KGHSH and CDR2 is LQKENI in the germline V gene. The CDR3, as DNA: TGTGCCAGCTCACGGACTAGCGGGAGCTCCTACGAGCAGTACTTC. It codes for CASSRTSGSSYEQYF.

The V gene is TRBV21-1, the J gene TRBJ1-2; TRBD1 is taken as the D call from the table, unchecked against the DNA. TRBV21-1 is flagged as a pseudogene. This CDR3 is 14 amino acids long. CDR3 DNA: TGTGCCAGCCGCAGGGACACTAAAAACTATGGCTACACCTTC. Its translation: CASRRDTKNYGYTF.

The chain joins TRBV19 to TRBJ1-5, with D perhaps matching TRBD1 (5 bases). This CDR3 is 14 amino acids long. Deletions cut 1 base from V and 7 bases from J, with 11 bases between. Germline V lookup: CDR1 LNHDA, CDR2 SQIVND (reference sequence). Here the CDR3 DNA reads TGTGCCAGTAGTATAGCCCGGGGGGGACAGCCCCAGCATTTT. This sequence encodes CASSIARGGQPQHF. Drawing the rest from reference TRBV19 and TRBJ1-5, the complete variable domain is DGGITQSPKYLFRKEGQNVTLSCEQNLNHDAMYWYRQDPGQGLRLIYYSQIVNDFQKGDIAEGYSVSREKKESFPLTVTSAQKNPTAFYLCASSIARGGQPQHFGDGTRLSIL.

This clone was recorded once. The rearrangement uses TRBV7-6 and TRBJ2-7; 9 positions match TRBD2. Per the germline V gene, CDR1 is SGHVS and CDR2 is FNYEAQ. This CDR3 contains 15 residues. Losses at the gene ends were 5 bases for V and 0 bases for J; bases not matched to a gene: 5. This CDR3 is CASSPAGGNSYEQYF. CDR3 DNA: TGTGCCAGCAGCCCAGCGGGGGGAAACTCCTACGAGCAGTACTTC.

This clone was picked up a small number of times. At one end the junction does not follow the germline gene, possibly because of a read error. The chain couples TRBV5-1 to TRBJ2-1; TRBD2 matches 9 bases. This CDR3 has 16 residues. Germline V gene data show CDR1 as SGHRS and CDR2 as YFSETQ. CDR3 sequence reads: CASSLAGTSSFNEQFF. The CDR3 DNA reads TGCGCCAGCAGCTTGGCTGGGACTAGCTCCTTCAATGAGCAGTTCTTC.

The chain uses TRBV9 and TRBJ1-2; 7 nucleotides line up with TRBD1. J was trimmed by 8 bases and V by 0 bases; bases with no gene match: 7. Per germline, CDR1 SGDLS and CDR2 YYNGEE. This CDR3 comprises 14 residues. The DNA for the CDR3 is TGTGCCAGCAGCGTAGGTGAGGGGGCAAGAGGCTACACCTTC. This sequence encodes CASSVGEGARGYTF.

V gene TRBV5-6 combines with J gene TRBJ1-1; D is perhaps TRBD1 (5 bases). This CDR3 region has 13 residues. The V and J ends lost 6 bases and 7 bases respectively, with 16 bases between them. CDR1 SGHDT and CDR2 YYEEEE come from the germline V gene. Written as DNA, the CDR3 is TGTGCCAGCACCGAGACCGAGACAGATGAAGCTTTCTTT. Translation gives CASTETETDEAFF. Filled out from reference TRBV5-6 and TRBJ1-1, the complete variable domain reads DAGVTQSPTHLIKTRGQQVTLRCSPKSGHDTVSWYQQALGQGPQFIFQYYEEEERQRGNFPDRFSGHQFPNYSSELNVNALLLGDSALYLCASTETETDEAFFGQGTRLTVV.

This clone was seen only a few times. The rearrangement links TRBV30 to TRBJ1-4, with D tentatively TRBD1 (6 bases). Per the germline V gene, CDR1 is GTSNPN and CDR2 is SVGIG (reference sequence). The CDR3 spans 14 residues. The V end lost 3 bases, the J end lost 5 bases, and 13 bases lay between the germline ends. The CDR3 is CAWRPRGANEKLFF. The CDR3 region has the DNA TGTGCCTGGAGGCCCCGGGGGGCGAATGAAAAACTGTTTTTT.

The chain joins TRBV18 to TRBJ1-2; 7 positions match TRBD1. Germline loops: CDR1 KGHSH, CDR2 LQKENI. V shed 3 bases, J shed 4 bases, and the junction held 5 bases outside the gene matches. CDR3 length equals 14 residues. The CDR3 here is CASSPTGNSYGYTF. The CDR3 DNA reads TGTGCCAGCTCACCGACAGGGAATTCCTATGGCTACACCTTC.

This chain connects TRBV28 to TRBJ2-1, with 11 positions matching TRBD2. Germline CDR1 reads MDHEN; CDR2 reads SYDVKM. V gave up 6 bases and J gave up 8 bases; unmatched junction bases: 9. CDR3 length equals 15 residues. CDR3 sequence: CASRASGRQMDEQFF. CDR3 DNA: TGTGCCAGCAGAGCTAGCGGGAGGCAAATGGATGAGCAGTTCTTC.

This chain links TRBV19 with TRBJ1-1; the D is unclear. Looked up from germline, CDR1 is LNHDA and CDR2 is SQIVND (reference sequence). The V end lost 7 bases, the J end lost 4 bases, and 13 bases lay between the germline ends. The CDR3 consists of 13 residues. In DNA form, the CDR3 reads TGTGCCAGTACCCTAATGGGCCCCACTGAAGCTTTCTTT. This gives the protein CASTLMGPTEAFF. Filled out from reference TRBV19 and TRBJ1-1, the complete variable domain reads DGGITQSPKYLFRKEGQNVTLSCEQNLNHDAMYWYRQDPGQGLRLIYYSQIVNDFQKGDIAEGYSVSREKKESFPLTVTSAQKNPTAFYLCASTLMGPTEAFFGQGTRLTVV.